This entry is about one TCR beta chain. The antigen is unknown. With UMI labels, 5' RACE was used to prepare the TRB cDNA libraries. TCRdb reprocessed the 5' RACE reads and stores each CDR3 protein as one record, lacking DNA. The table gives about 120,000 distinct CDR3 sequences; the top ten clones make up just over 0.35% of it. The sample comes from a study of CXCR3-negative and CXCR3-positive naive CD8 T cells. General observations from the study: CXCR3-positive naive cells carried more hydrophobic TRB CDR3s than CXCR3-negative naive cells did. With respect to TRBV-TRBJ usage, naive CXCR3-negative and CXCR3-positive cells were similar; memory differed.

The CDR3 consists of 15 residues. Per germline, CDR1 DFQATT and CDR2 SNEGSKA (reference sequence). The receptor's source is a human donor in good health. Some clones in this sample may be carry-over from other donors' samples. The chain couples TRBV20-1 to TRBJ2-7. The sequenced sample was naive CXCR3+ CD8+ T cells from blood. Subset given: CD45RO-CCR7+CD27+CD95- naive CD8+ T cells expressing CXCR3 (TNR3+). This CDR3 reads CSASRNGPVFYEQYF.